A selection of T cell receptor beta chains follows, all from one sample in a study of low-dose radiotherapy and immunotherapy resistance in tumors. TCRdb itself ran the reads through MiXCR, one entry per CDR3 protein. The sample gives about 39,000 distinct CDR3 sequences, roughly 30% of which show up once; less than 4% is in the top ten. The sequencing here drew on PBMCs, taken before treatment. These receptors all stem from a male donor with gallbladder cancer. Both conserved end residues are part of each CDR3. Fields, in order: clone size, J gene, D gene, V gene, CDR3 DNA, CDR3 protein. D genes are given only for firm matches. A clone size is listed for some rows: how often the clone was seen (once, few, many), or a class if it is expanded.

many	TRBJ2-1	TRBD2	TRBV3-1	TGTGCCAGCAGCCAGCTCACTAGCGGGAATCGTTTCTTC	CASSQLTSGNRFF
few	TRBJ2-3	TRBD1	TRBV28	TGTGCCGAGCAAGGACAGGGTGAAACAGATACGCAGTATTTT	CAEQGQGETDTQYF
many	TRBJ1-1	TRBD1	TRBV7-9	TGTGCCAGCAGCTTGACAGGGAATGGTAACACTGAAGCTTTCTTT	CASSLTGNGNTEAFF
many	TRBJ1-5	-	TRBV10-3	TGTGCCATCAGTGAGTCGACGGGTCAGCCCCAGCATTTT	CAISESTGQPQHF
many	TRBJ2-7	TRBD1	TRBV27	TGTGCCAGCATAGGAAGACGGACAGGGGGCCCGAGGGACGAGCAGTACTTC	CASIGRRTGGPRDEQYF
-	TRBJ2-7	TRBD1	TRBV20-1	TGCAGTGCTTGGGACAGGGGGCAGTTTCTAGCCGTCGGCGAGCAGTACTTC	CSAWDRGQFLAVGEQYF
-	TRBJ1-6	-	TRBV28	TGTGCCAGCAGCTTTCACCAGGGTAATTCACCCCTCCACTTT	CASSFHQGNSPLHF
many	TRBJ2-5	TRBD2	TRBV5-1	TGCGCCAGCAGCCACGCCACTAGCGGGGGAGGAGAGAAGACCCAGTACTTC	CASSHATSGGGEKTQYF
-	TRBJ2-6	-	TRBV7-3	TGTGCCAGCACCCCATCTGGGGCCAACGTCCTGACTTTC	CASTPSGANVLTF
many	TRBJ1-1	-	TRBV10-2	TGCGCCAGCAGTGAGTCGTATAACGAAGCTTTCTTT	CASSESYNEAFF
-	TRBJ2-6	TRBD1	TRBV6-6	TGTGCCAGCTGTTACGGACAGGTCGACCCTGGGGCCAACGTCCTGACTTTC	CASCYGQVDPGANVLTF
many	TRBJ1-2	-	TRBV15	TGTGCCACCAGCAGAGAGTACAGGGCGAACTATGGCTACACCTTC	CATSREYRANYGYTF
few	TRBJ1-1	-	TRBV15	TGTGCCACCAGCAGAGGAACACCGTACACTGAAGCTTTCTTT	CATSRGTPYTEAFF
many	TRBJ1-2	TRBD1	TRBV10-3	TGTGCCATCAGTGAGCCTGACAGGGGCTCCTATGGCTACACCTTC	CAISEPDRGSYGYTF
many	TRBJ2-7	TRBD2	TRBV5-4	TGTGCCAGCAGCCGGGGACTAGCGGGAACTTACTCCTACGAGCAGTACTTC	CASSRGLAGTYSYEQYF
medium-sized	TRBJ2-5	TRBD1	TRBV12-3/TRBV12-4	TGTGCCAGCAGTCCCTCGACAGGGGGCGTGGAGACCCAGTACTTC	CASSPSTGGVETQYF
many	TRBJ1-6	TRBD1	TRBV28	TGTGCCAGCAGTAGATGGACAGGAGGGGATTCACCCCTCCACTTT	CASSRWTGGDSPLHF
many	TRBJ2-3	-	TRBV6-6	TGTGCCAGCAGTTACCCTTTGAGTTCGGGGGATACGCAGTATTTT	CASSYPLSSGDTQYF
many	TRBJ2-7	-	TRBV27	TGTGCCAGCAGCGACACCGAGCGGACCCGCTCCTACGAGCAGTACTTC	CASSDTERTRSYEQYF
-	TRBJ2-7	TRBD1	TRBV25-1	TGTGCCAGCGCCGGGACAGAGGGATCCTACGAGCAGTACTTC	CASAGTEGSYEQYF
many	TRBJ2-3	TRBD1	TRBV4-1	TGCGCCAGCAGCCAAGGTTTCGAGAGGGGGCGGACAGATACGCAGTATTTT	CASSQGFERGRTDTQYF
many	TRBJ1-6	TRBD1	TRBV5-1	TGCGCCAGCAGCTACGGGACAGGAGATAATTCACCCCTCCACTTT	CASSYGTGDNSPLHF
-	TRBJ1-5	-	TRBV28	TGTGCCAGCAGTTTAAGAGGCCAGCCCCAGCATTTT	CASSLRGQPQHF
many	TRBJ2-3	-	TRBV29-1	TGCAGCGTTGAGGCGCCTTCAATCACGCAGTATTTT	CSVEAPSITQYF
medium-sized	TRBJ2-1	TRBD1	TRBV28	TGTGCCAGCAGGTCCCAACAGGGGGCAGGCGGCAGTGAGCAGTTCTTC	CASRSQQGAGGSEQFF
many	TRBJ1-5	-	TRBV2	TGTGCCAGCAGCCTAAAGGATCAGCCCCAGCATTTT	CASSLKDQPQHF
many	TRBJ2-7	TRBD2	TRBV5-1	TGCGCCAGCAGCTTGACAGTAGCGGGGAGTTACGAGCAGTACTTC	CASSLTVAGSYEQYF
many	TRBJ2-2	-	TRBV5-1	TGCGCCAGCAGCTTGGAGGCAGGGAACACCGGGGAGCTGTTTTTT	CASSLEAGNTGELFF
-	TRBJ2-7	-	TRBV2	TGTGCCAGCAGCCCTAACCCAAGCTCCTACGAGCAGTACTTC	CASSPNPSSYEQYF
many	TRBJ2-7	TRBD2	TRBV10-3	TGTGCCATCAGTGATCCGGGGGGCGGGGGGGCCTACGAGCAGTACTTC	CAISDPGGGGAYEQYF
-	TRBJ2-5	TRBD2	TRBV6-2/TRBV6-3	TGTGCCAGCAGTGAACTAGCGGGAGGGGCACAAGAGACCCAGTACTTC	CASSELAGGAQETQYF
once	TRBJ2-7	-	TRBV23-1	TGCGCCAGCAGTCGCTCGGGGTACGAGCAGTACTTC	CASSRSGYEQYF
many	TRBJ1-2	TRBD1	TRBV10-3	TGTGCCATCAACGGACAGGGGGCCTATGGCTACACCTTC	CAINGQGAYGYTF
many	TRBJ2-2	-	TRBV11-2	TGTGCCAGCAGCTTACAGGGGTCCACCGGGGAGCTGTTTTTT	CASSLQGSTGELFF
few	TRBJ2-6	-	TRBV5-1	TGCGCCACCGCCGCGGTTACTGGGGCCAACGTCCTGACTTTC	CATAAVTGANVLTF
medium-sized	TRBJ2-7	-	TRBV6-2/TRBV6-3	TGTGCCAGCAGTCCCCCGGGATCTAGCTCCTACGAGCAGTACTTC	CASSPPGSSSYEQYF
-	TRBJ1-2	-	TRBV6-2/TRBV6-3	TGTGCCAGCAGTTACTCCGACAGGCGAAACTATGGCTACACCTTC	CASSYSDRRNYGYTF
many	TRBJ2-6	-	TRBV30	TGTGCCTGGAGTGTGGGTTCTGGGGCCAACGTCCTGACTTTC	CAWSVGSGANVLTF
many	TRBJ2-3	-	TRBV2	TGTGCCAGCAGTGGGGGCCCCGCGGATACGCAGTATTTT	CASSGGPADTQYF
many	TRBJ2-7	TRBD2	TRBV29-1	TGCAGCGCAATACGGGACTCGGGGGGAGAGCAGTACTTC	CSAIRDSGGEQYF
-	TRBJ2-2	TRBD2	TRBV6-6	TGTGCCAGCAGTTACCTAGCGGGGGGGCGTCCCGGGGAGCTGTTTTTT	CASSYLAGGRPGELFF
-	TRBJ2-7	TRBD1	TRBV5-4	TGTGCCAGCAGCTCCCGGGACAGGGCCCCCTACGAGCAGTACTTC	CASSSRDRAPYEQYF
many	TRBJ2-1	TRBD2	TRBV20-1	TGCAGTGCTACCCCGAAGGGGACTAACTCCTACAATGAGCAGTTCTTC	CSATPKGTNSYNEQFF
many	TRBJ2-2	-	TRBV5-1	TGCGCCAGCAGTGAGTTATTGGCCGGGGAGCTGTTTTTT	CASSELLAGELFF
once	TRBJ2-1	-	TRBV19	TGTGCCAGTAGTATTAATACAGGCCCAAACAATGAGCAGTTCTTC	CASSINTGPNNEQFF
many	TRBJ2-7	TRBD2	TRBV7-9	TGTGCCAGCACAAGCGGGGGGACCTACGAGCAGTACTTC	CASTSGGTYEQYF
-	TRBJ2-1	TRBD2	TRBV28	TGTGCCAGCAGGTCAGTCGAAAAGGGACTAGCGGCAGGCCTTGAGCAGTTCTTC	CASRSVEKGLAAGLEQFF
-	TRBJ2-1	-	TRBV2	TGTGCCAGCAGCCCGGGGCGCGCGGTCAATGAGCAGTTCTTC	CASSPGRAVNEQFF
medium-sized	TRBJ2-1	-	TRBV28	TGTGCCAGCAGTTTTGGCCACATTGAGCAGTTCTTC	CASSFGHIEQFF